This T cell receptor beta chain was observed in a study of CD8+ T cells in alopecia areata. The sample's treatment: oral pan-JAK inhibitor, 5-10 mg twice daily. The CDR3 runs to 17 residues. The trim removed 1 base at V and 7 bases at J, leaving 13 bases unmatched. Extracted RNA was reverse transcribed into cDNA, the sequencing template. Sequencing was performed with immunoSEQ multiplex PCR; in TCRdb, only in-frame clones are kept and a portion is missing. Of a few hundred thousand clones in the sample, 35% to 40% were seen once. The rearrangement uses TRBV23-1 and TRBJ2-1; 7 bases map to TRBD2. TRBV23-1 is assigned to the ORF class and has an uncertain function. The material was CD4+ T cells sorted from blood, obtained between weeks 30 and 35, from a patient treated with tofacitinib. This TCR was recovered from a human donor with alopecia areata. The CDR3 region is CASSQWGGLPIRNEQFF. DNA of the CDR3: TGCGCCAGCAGTCAATGGGGGGGACTCCCCATAAGGAATGAGCAGTTCTTC.